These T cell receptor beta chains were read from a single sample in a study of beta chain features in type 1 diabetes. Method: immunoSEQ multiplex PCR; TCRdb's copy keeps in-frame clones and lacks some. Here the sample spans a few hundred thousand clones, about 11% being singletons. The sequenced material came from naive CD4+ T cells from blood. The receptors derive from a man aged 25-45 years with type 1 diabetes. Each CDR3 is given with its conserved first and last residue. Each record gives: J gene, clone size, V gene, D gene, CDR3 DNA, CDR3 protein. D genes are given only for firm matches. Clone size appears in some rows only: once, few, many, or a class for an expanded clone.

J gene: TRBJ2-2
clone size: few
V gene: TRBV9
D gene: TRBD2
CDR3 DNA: TGTGCCAGCAGCGTGGGGACTAGTCGTACCGGGGAGCTGTTTTTT
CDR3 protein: CASSVGTSRTGELFF

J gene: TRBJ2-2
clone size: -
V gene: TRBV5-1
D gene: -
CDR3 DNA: TGCGCCAGCAGCTTGTGGGCCTCCACCGGGGAGCTGTTTTTT
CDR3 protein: CASSLWASTGELFF

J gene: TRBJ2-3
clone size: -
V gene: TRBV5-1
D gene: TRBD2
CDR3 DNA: TGCGCCAGCAGCCCCACGGGGGGACCAGATACGCAGTATTTT
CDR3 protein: CASSPTGGPDTQYF

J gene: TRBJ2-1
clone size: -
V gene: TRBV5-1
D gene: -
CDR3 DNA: TGCGCCAGCAGCTTGGTGTCGGGGGTGGGACACAATGAGCAGTTCTTC
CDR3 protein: CASSLVSGVGHNEQFF

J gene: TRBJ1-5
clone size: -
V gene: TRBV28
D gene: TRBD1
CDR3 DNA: TGTGCCAGCAGCTCCGCGACAGGGTTGGGTCAGCCCCAGCATTTT
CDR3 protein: CASSSATGLGQPQHF

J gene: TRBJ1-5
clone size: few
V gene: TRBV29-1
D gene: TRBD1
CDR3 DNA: TGCAGCGTTGCCGGGGACAGAACAAATCAGCCCCAGCATTTT
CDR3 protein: CSVAGDRTNQPQHF

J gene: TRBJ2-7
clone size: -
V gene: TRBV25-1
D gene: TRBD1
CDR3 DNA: TGTGCCAGCAGTGACTCCTCCGGGACAGGGATCGAGCAGTACTTC
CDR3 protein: CASSDSSGTGIEQYF

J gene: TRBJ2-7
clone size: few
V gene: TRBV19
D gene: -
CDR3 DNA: TGTGCCAGTAGTATCATCGGGGGAACCTACGAGCAGTACTTC
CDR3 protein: CASSIIGGTYEQYF

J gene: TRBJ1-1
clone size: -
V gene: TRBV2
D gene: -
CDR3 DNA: TGTGCCAGCAGTGCAGGGGTCCTCACTGAAGCTTTCTTT
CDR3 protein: CASSAGVLTEAFF

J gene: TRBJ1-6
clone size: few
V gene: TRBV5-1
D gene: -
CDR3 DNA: TGCGCCAGCAGCACGGCGGGGTGGAATTCACCCCTCCACTTT
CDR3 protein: CASSTAGWNSPLHF

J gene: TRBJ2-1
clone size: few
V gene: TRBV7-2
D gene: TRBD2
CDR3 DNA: TGTGCCAGCAGCTTACCGACTAGCGGGGGTGAGCAGTTCTTC
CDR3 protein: CASSLPTSGGEQFF

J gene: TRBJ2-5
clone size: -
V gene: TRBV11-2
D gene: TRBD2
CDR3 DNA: TGTGCCAGCAGCTCTAGCGGGGGGGCTGTTTGGCAAGAGACCCAGTACTTC
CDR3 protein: CASSSSGGAVWQETQYF